The 14 T cell receptor beta chains reported below all come from one sample, sequenced in a study of blood T cells in healthy people across ages. A second roughly 6 to 11 cycle PCR used barcoded and J-beta primers. TCRdb fed the 5' RACE reads into MiXCR, producing one record per CDR3 protein. The sample lists about 1.7 million distinct CDR3 sequences, about 30% occurring once. The sequencing sample was made of blood. The receptors were gathered from a woman in her thirties in good health.

The chain has TRBV20-1 and TRBJ1-6; no reliable D call. The CDR3 consists of 13 residues. Germline values: CDR1 DFQATT, CDR2 SNEGSKA (reference sequence). V was pared by 6 bases and J by 1 base, with 7 bases between. In nucleotides, the CDR3 is TGCAGTGCAACGGGGTCCTATAATTCACCCCTCCACTTT. Its translation: CSATGSYNSPLHF.

This clonotype was counted at least ten times. The chain couples TRBV5-1 to TRBJ2-3; D call uncertain. CDR1 and CDR2 from the germline V gene are SGHRS and YFSETQ. This CDR3 has 15 amino acids. The V end lost 7 bases, the J end lost 3 bases, and 18 bases lay between the germline ends. CDR3 protein: CASGTDSPGTDTQYF. In DNA form, the CDR3 reads TGCGCCAGCGGAACCGATAGCCCTGGTACAGATACGCAGTATTTT.

As concerns this clonotype: A much bigger clone sits one base away, suggesting this may be a read error. The chain is built from TRBV20-1 and TRBJ2-5; weak D call: TRBD2 (6 bases). Germline-derived CDR1 and CDR2 are DFQATT and SNEGSKA (reference sequence). This CDR3 region has 15 residues. Here the CDR3 DNA reads TGCAGTGTTAGAGAACAGGACTACCTCCAAGAGACCCAGTACTTC. Its protein product is CSVREQDYLQETQYF.

About this clonotype itself: A read error may be the cause here, since a much bigger clone is one base away. V gene TRBV12-3 or TRBV12-4 combines with J gene TRBJ2-3; D uncertain. Trimming pared 4 bases from V and 4 bases from J, leaving 15 bases between. The CDR3 consists of 15 residues. The CDR3 reads CASSSVGRLADTQYF. In DNA form, the CDR3 reads TGTGCCAGCAGTTCAGTGGGCAGGTTGGCAGATACGCAGTATTTT.

Ten or more counts support this clonotype. This chain joins TRBV20-1 and TRBJ2-7; D might be TRBD1 or TRBD2, each matching 6 bases. This CDR3 has 18 amino acids. Trimming cost V 5 bases and J 0 bases, with 26 bases left between them. Looked up from germline, CDR1 is DFQATT and CDR2 is SNEGSKA (reference sequence). The CDR3 sequence: CSARGGRRIRESSYEQYF. The CDR3 nucleotides are TGCAGTGCTCGTGGGGGCAGGAGGATTCGGGAGAGCTCCTACGAGCAGTACTTC.

This clonotype was counted only a few times. V is TRBV6-5 and J is TRBJ1-2; D may be TRBD1 (6 bases). The germline V gene has CDR1 MNHEY and CDR2 SVGAGI. Between the trimmed V and J ends, which lost 0 bases and 4 bases, there was a span of 15 bases. The CDR3 covers 16 residues. The chain's CDR3 is CASSYSNQGLLYGYTF. CDR3 nucleotide sequence: TGTGCCAGCAGTTACTCGAACCAGGGGCTCCTCTATGGCTACACCTTC.

The J gene is TRBJ1-1, the V gene TRBV9; 9 bases align to TRBD1. V shed 4 bases and J 12 bases; nucleotides not matched to a gene: 7. Germline loops: CDR1 SGDLS, CDR2 YYNGEE. The CDR3 sequence is 12 residues long. CDR3 residues: CASSTGTGRTFF. In nucleotides, the CDR3 is TGTGCCAGCAGCACCGGGACAGGGAGGACTTTCTTT.

The CDR3 DNA follows: TGTGCCAGCAGCCCTGGGGGAGGACTAGCGGGGATCGATGAGCAGTTCTTC. Amino acid sequence: CASSPGGGLAGIDEQFF. V and J are TRBV11-2 and TRBJ2-1, with 12 nucleotides matching TRBD2. CDR1 and CDR2 (germline): SGHAT, FQNNGV. V lost 5 bases, J lost 8 bases, and 13 bases stayed unmatched. The CDR3 is 17 amino acids.

This clonotype was seen a few times. The chain is built from TRBV4-1 and TRBJ1-5; D is perhaps TRBD1 (5 bases). CDR1 and CDR2 from the germline V gene are MGHRA and YSYEKL. V dropped 1 base and J dropped 5 bases, with 12 bases sitting between them. CDR3 size: 15 residues. This CDR3 is CASSQVGQRDQPQHF. The CDR3 DNA is TGCGCCAGCAGCCAAGTGGGGCAGCGGGATCAGCCCCAGCATTTT.

This rearrangement joins TRBV28 to TRBJ1-6, with D uncertain. Germline lookup yields CDR1 MDHEN and CDR2 SYDVKM. V was pared by 6 bases and J by 9 bases, with 21 bases between. The CDR3 is 16 residues long. CDR3 loop: CASRPSQGLLGSPLHF. The CDR3 DNA reads as TGTGCCAGCAGACCCAGTCAAGGGCTCCTGGGTTCACCCCTCCACTTT. Looking up the rest from reference TRBV28 and TRBJ1-6 gives the full variable domain: DVKVTQSSRYLVKRTGEKVFLECVQDMDHENMFWYRQDPGLGLRLIYFSYDVKMKEKGDIPEGYSVSREKKERFSLILESASTNQTSMYLCASRPSQGLLGSPLHFGNGTRLTVT.

This clonotype has more than one count but fewer than ten. The CDR3 loop is CASSQEVLISYEQYF. The CDR3 DNA follows: TGCGCCAGCAGCCAAGAAGTCCTGATCTCCTACGAGCAGTACTTC. This chain links TRBV4-1 with TRBJ2-7; no firm D call. This CDR3 has 15 residues. The V and J ends lost 0 bases and 0 bases respectively, with 9 bases between them. Germline V gene lookup returns CDR1 MGHRA and CDR2 YSYEKL.

The chain is built from TRBV5-1 and TRBJ2-5; 7 bases agree with TRBD2. The CDR3 runs 14 residues. Germline trimming cut 6 bases from V and 2 bases from J; bases unmatched to any gene: 7. The germline V gene has CDR1 SGHRS and CDR2 YFSETQ. DNA for the CDR3: TGCGCCAGCACAGAGTCTAGCGGACAAGAGACCCAGTACTTC. Protein sequence: CASTESSGQETQYF.

Concerning this clonotype itself: This may be a read error, as it is one base from a much larger clone. The CDR3 sequence is CSGGGDEKRFF. The DNA for the CDR3 is TGCAGCGGTGGAGGGGATGAAAAACGGTTTTTT. The rearrangement uses TRBV29-1 and TRBJ1-4, with a tentative D call TRBD1 (5 bases). Germline assignment: CDR1 SQVTM and CDR2 ANQGSEA. CDR3 size: 11 residues.

In DNA form, the CDR3 reads TGTGCCAGCAGCCCCGGGGCGGGAAAGGTCAAGGGCACTGAAGCTTTCTTT. The encoded protein is CASSPGAGKVKGTEAFF. The V call is TRBV3-1, the J call TRBJ1-1; TRBD1 is a possible D gene (5 bases). The germline V and J ends were trimmed by 4 bases and 4 bases, with 22 bases remaining between them. The CDR3 extends over 17 amino acids. From germline, CDR1 is LGHDT and CDR2 YNNKEL (reference sequence).